Shown below are 11 T cell receptor beta chains from a single sample sequenced in a study of blood T cell repertoires in COVID-19. Here immunoSEQ multiplex PCR was the method, and the copy in TCRdb shows in-frame clones only, minus some. The table includes under 300,000 clones, about 86% detected once. Sequenced: peripheral blood. All receptors come from a man in his late teens or twenties with active or convalescent COVID-19.

This clone was detected only once. This sequence joins TRBV9 and TRBJ1-4, with a weak D call TRBD1 (5 bases). This CDR3 region has 13 residues. CDR1 and CDR2 (germline): SGDLS, YYNGEE. Trimming stripped 3 bases from V and 8 bases from J, with 11 bases between. CDR3 amino acids: CASSAGEGEKLFF. CDR3 nucleotides: TGTGCCAGCAGCGCTGGGGAGGGGGAAAAACTGTTTTTT.

This clone was seen only once. The rearrangement uses TRBV19 and TRBJ1-1; TRBD1 matches at 9 bases. This CDR3 region has 17 residues. V shed 2 bases, J shed 3 bases, and the junction held 10 bases outside the gene matches. Germline CDR1 is LNHDA and CDR2 is SQIVND (reference sequence). DNA of the CDR3: TGTGCCAGTAGTATATCACTACGGACAGGGGAGGACACTGAAGCTTTCTTT. This gives the protein CASSISLRTGEDTEAFF.

The chain has TRBV7-6 and TRBJ1-1; no firm D call. V lost 1 base to trimming and J lost 4 bases, with 10 bases between them. This CDR3 has 14 residues. The germline gives CDR1 SGHVS, CDR2 FNYEAQ. The CDR3 is CASSLGITGTEAFF. The CDR3 nucleotides read TGTGCCAGCAGCTTAGGTATAACGGGCACTGAAGCTTTCTTT.

This rearrangement joins TRBV2 to TRBJ2-3; D gene ambiguous. Germline-derived CDR1 and CDR2 are SNHLY and FYNNEI. CDR3 length: 14 residues. V lost 5 bases to trimming and J lost 6 bases, with 15 bases between them. The CDR3: CASSPVGVLDTQYF. The CDR3 coding sequence is TGTGCCAGCAGTCCAGTTGGTGTGCTGGATACGCAGTATTTT.

This sequence joins TRBV2 and TRBJ2-7; D is possibly TRBD1 (5 bases). Germline CDR1 is SNHLY and CDR2 is FYNNEI. CDR3 size: 11 residues. Trimming removed 11 bases from V and 4 bases from J, with 12 bases in between. The DNA for the CDR3 is TGTGCCCAGAGTAGGGGTTACGAGCAGTACTTC. Amino acids: CAQSRGYEQYF.

The V gene is TRBV24-1, the J gene TRBJ1-2; D is unresolved. The CDR3 runs to 14 residues. Germline-derived CDR1 and CDR2 are KGHDR and SFDVKD. V shed 3 bases and J shed 3 bases, with 10 bases lying between them. CDR3 nucleotides: TGTGCCACCAGTGATCCCGATGAGTACTATGGCTACACCTTC. Amino acid sequence: CATSDPDEYYGYTF.

The gene calls are TRBV27 and TRBJ1-6, with D perhaps TRBD1 (5 bases). The V gene's germline CDR1 is MNHEY and CDR2 SMNVEV (reference sequence). The CDR3 runs to 15 residues. Deletions cut 3 bases from V and 10 bases from J, with 16 bases between. CDR3 bases: TGTGCCAGCAGTTTCGTTTACGGTCCAGGGTCACCCCTCCACTTT. This translates into CASSFVYGPGSPLHF.

The chain uses TRBV18 and TRBJ2-7, with 9 bases lining up with TRBD2. There are 16 residues in the CDR3. The germline V gene has CDR1 KGHSH and CDR2 LQKENI. Losses at the gene ends were 1 base for V and 4 bases for J; bases not matched to a gene: 8. CDR3 sequence: CASSPQSRAGGYEQYF. CDR3 DNA: TGTGCCAGCTCACCACAATCAAGGGCGGGAGGGTACGAGCAGTACTTC.

This clone has only one observation. This chain uses TRBV30 with TRBJ2-5; D perhaps matches TRBD1 (6 bases). Trimming took off 3 bases at V and 2 bases at J, with 10 bases between the two ends. The germline gives CDR1 GTSNPN, CDR2 SVGIG (reference sequence). CDR3 length: 13 amino acids. CDR3 region: CAWRNRVQETQYF. The CDR3 coding sequence is TGTGCCTGGAGAAACAGGGTTCAAGAGACCCAGTACTTC.

Points on this clone: The sample carries other DNA sequences with the same CDR3. This rearrangement joins TRBV11-3 to TRBJ2-7; 7 nucleotides line up with TRBD2. With V trimmed by 1 base and J by 5 bases, 8 bases remained unmatched. Germline assignment: CDR1 SGHNT and CDR2 YENEEA. This CDR3 has 15 residues. CDR3 amino acids: CASSLGGGRGNEQYF. As DNA, the CDR3 is TGTGCCAGCAGCTTAGGGGGTGGGAGGGGCAACGAGCAGTACTTC. Together with reference TRBV11-3 and TRBJ2-7, the CDR3 gives the full variable domain: EAGVVQSPRYKIIEKKQPVAFWCNPISGHNTLYWYLQNLGQGPELLIRYENEEAVDDSQLPKDRFSAERLKGVDSTLKIQPAELGDSAVYLCASSLGGGRGNEQYFGPGTRLTVT.

V gene TRBV11-2 combines with J gene TRBJ2-7; TRBD1 is a possible D gene (6 bases). V gave up 5 bases and J gave up 3 bases, with 17 bases separating them. This CDR3 is 15 amino acids long. Germline V gene lookup returns CDR1 SGHAT and CDR2 FQNNGV. The CDR3 DNA reads as TGTGCCAGCAGCCCAAAGGACAGCGTGCTCTACGAGCAGTACTTC. Its translation: CASSPKDSVLYEQYF.